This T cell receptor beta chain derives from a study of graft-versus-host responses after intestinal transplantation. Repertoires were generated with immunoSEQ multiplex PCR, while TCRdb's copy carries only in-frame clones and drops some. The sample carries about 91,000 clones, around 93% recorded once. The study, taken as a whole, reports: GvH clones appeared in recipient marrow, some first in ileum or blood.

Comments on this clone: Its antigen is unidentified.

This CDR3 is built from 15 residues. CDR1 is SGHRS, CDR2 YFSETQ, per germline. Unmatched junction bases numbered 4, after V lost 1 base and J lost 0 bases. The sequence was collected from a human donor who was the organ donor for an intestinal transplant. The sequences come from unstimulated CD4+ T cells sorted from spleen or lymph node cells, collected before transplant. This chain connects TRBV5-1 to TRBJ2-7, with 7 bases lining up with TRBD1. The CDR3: CASSLLDRSSYEQYF. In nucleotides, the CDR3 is TGCGCCAGCAGCTTGCTGGACAGGAGCTCCTACGAGCAGTACTTC.